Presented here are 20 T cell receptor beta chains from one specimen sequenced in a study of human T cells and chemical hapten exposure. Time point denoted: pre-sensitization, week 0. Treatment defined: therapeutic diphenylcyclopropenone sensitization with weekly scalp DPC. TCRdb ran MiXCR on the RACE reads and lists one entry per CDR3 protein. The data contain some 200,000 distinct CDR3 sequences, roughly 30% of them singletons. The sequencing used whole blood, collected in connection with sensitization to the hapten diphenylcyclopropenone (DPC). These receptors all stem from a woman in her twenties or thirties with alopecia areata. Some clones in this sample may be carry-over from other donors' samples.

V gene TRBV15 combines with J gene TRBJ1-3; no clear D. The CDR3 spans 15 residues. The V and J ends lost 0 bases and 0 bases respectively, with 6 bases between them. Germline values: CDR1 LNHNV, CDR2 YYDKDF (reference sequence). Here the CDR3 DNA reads TGTGCCACCAGCAGAGATCGGTTCTCTGGAAACACCATATATTTT. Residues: CATSRDRFSGNTIYF.

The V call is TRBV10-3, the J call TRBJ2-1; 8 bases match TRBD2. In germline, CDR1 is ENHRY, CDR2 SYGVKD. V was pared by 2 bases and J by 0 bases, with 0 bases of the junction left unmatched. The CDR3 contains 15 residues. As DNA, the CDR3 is TGTGCCATCAGTGAGAGCGGGAGCTCCTACAATGAGCAGTTCTTC. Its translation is CAISESGSSYNEQFF.

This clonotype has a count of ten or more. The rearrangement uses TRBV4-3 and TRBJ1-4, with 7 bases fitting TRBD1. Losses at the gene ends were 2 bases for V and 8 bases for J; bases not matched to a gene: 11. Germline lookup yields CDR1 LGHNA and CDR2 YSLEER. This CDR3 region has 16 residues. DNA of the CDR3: TGCGCCAGCAGCCAATCCCTTCCAGGGGGAAGGGAAAAACTGTTTTTT. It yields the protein CASSQSLPGGREKLFF.

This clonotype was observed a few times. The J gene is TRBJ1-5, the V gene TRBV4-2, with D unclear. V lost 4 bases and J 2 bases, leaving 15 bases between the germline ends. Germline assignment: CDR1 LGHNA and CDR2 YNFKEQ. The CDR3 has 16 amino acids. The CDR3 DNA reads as TGTGCCAGCAGCCTCGCTACAGCCGAGGGCAATCAGCCCCAGCATTTT. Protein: CASSLATAEGNQPQHF.

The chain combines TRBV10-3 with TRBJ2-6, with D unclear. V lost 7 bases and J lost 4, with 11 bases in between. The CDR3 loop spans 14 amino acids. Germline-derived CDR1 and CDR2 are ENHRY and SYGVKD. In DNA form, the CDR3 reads TGTGCCATCAACGACCCCGGAGGGGCCAACGTCCTGACTTTC. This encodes CAINDPGGANVLTF.

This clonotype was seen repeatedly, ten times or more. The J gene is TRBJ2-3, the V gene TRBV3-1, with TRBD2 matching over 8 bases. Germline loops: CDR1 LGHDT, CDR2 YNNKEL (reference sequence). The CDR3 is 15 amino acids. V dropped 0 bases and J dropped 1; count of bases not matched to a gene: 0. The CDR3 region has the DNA TGTGCCAGCAGCCAAGAAGCGGGGGGCACAGATACGCAGTATTTT. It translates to CASSQEAGGTDTQYF.

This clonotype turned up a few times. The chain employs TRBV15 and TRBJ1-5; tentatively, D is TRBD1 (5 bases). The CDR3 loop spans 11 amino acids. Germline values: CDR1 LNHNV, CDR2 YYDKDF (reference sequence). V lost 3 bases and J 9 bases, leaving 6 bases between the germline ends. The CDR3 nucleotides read TGTGCCACCAGCAGCGGGGGGCCCCAGCATTTT. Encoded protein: CATSSGGPQHF.

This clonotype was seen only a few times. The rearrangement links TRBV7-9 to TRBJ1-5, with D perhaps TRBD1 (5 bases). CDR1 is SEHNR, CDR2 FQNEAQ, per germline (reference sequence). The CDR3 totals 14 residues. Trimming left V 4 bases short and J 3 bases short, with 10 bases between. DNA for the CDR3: TGTGCCAGCAGCTCAGACAGCGACAATCAGCCCCAGCATTTT. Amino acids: CASSSDSDNQPQHF. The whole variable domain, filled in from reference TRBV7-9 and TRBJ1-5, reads DTGVSQNPRHKITKRGQNVTFRCDPISEHNRLYWYRQTLGQGPEFLTYFQNEAQLEKSRLLSDRFSAERPKGSFSTLEIQRTEQGDSAMYLCASSSDSDNQPQHFGDGTRLSIL.

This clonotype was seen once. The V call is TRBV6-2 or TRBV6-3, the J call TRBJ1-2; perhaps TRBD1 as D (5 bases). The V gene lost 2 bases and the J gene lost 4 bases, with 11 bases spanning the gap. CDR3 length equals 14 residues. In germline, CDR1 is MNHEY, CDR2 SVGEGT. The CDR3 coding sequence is TGTGCCAGCAGTTACCGGGGCGGGAGCTATGGCTACACCTTC. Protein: CASSYRGGSYGYTF.

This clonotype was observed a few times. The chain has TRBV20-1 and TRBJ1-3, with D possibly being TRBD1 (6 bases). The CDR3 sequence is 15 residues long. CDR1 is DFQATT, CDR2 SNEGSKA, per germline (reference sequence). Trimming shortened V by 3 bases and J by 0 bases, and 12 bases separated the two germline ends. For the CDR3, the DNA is TGCAGTGCTAGGTCAGGGGACCGCTCTGGAAACACCATATATTTT. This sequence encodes CSARSGDRSGNTIYF.

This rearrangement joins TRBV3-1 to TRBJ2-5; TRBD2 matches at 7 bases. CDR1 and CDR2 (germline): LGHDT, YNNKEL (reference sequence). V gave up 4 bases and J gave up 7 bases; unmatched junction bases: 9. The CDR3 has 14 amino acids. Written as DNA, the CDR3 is TGTGCCAGCAGCCCGACTAAGCGGGGAGGGACCCAGTACTTC. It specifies CASSPTKRGGTQYF.

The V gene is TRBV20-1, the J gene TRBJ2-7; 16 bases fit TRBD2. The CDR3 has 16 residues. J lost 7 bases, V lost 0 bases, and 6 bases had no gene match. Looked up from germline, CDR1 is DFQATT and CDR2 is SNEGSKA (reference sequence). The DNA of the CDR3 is TGCAGTGCTAGAGAGGGACTAGCGGGAGGGCCGAAAGAGCAGTACTTC. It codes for CSAREGLAGGPKEQYF.

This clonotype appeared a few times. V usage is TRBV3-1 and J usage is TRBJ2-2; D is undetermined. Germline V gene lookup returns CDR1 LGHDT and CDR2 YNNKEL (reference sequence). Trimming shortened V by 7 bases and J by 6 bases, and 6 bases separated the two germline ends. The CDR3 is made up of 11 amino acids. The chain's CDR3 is CASTRSGELFF. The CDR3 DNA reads TGTGCCAGCACCAGATCCGGGGAGCTGTTTTTT.

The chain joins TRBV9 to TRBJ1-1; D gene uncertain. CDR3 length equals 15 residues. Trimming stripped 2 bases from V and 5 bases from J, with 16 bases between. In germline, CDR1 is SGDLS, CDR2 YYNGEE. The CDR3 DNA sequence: TGTGCCAGCAGCGTGGGCAGCCTGAGTGGGACTGAAGCTTTCTTT. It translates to CASSVGSLSGTEAFF.

The CDR3 spells CASSWRTGSTNEKLFF. The CDR3 DNA reads TGTGCCAGCAGCTGGAGGACAGGTTCAACTAATGAAAAACTGTTTTTT. V is TRBV11-1 and J is TRBJ1-4, with TRBD1 matching over 7 bases. J was trimmed by 0 bases and V by 4 bases; bases with no gene match: 5. Per the germline V gene, CDR1 is SGHAT and CDR2 is FQDESV (reference sequence). This CDR3 spans 16 amino acids. Together with reference TRBV11-1 and TRBJ1-4, the CDR3 gives the full variable domain: EAEVAQSPRYKITEKSQAVAFWCDPISGHATLYWYRQILGQGPELLVQFQDESVVDDSQLPKDRFSAERLKGVDSTLKIQPAELGDSAMYLCASSWRTGSTNEKLFFGSGTQLSVL.

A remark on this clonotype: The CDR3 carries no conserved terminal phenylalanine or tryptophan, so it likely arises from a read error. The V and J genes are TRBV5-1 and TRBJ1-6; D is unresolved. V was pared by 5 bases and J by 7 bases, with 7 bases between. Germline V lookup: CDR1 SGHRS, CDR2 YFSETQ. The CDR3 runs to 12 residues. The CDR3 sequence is CASRENNSPLHL. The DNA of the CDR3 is TGCGCCAGCAGGGAAAACAATTCACCCCTCCACCTT.

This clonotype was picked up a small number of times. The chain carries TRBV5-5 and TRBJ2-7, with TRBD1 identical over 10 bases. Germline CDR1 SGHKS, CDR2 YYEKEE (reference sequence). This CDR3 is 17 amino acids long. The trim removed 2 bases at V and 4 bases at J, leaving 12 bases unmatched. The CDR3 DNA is TGTGCCAGCAGCTTAGATGGCCCGGGACAGGGGTTATACGAGCAGTACTTC. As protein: CASSLDGPGQGLYEQYF.

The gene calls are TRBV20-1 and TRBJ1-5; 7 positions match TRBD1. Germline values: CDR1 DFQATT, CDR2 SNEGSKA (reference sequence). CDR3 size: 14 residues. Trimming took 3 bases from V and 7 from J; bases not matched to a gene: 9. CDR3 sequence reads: CSASAPTGLQPQHF. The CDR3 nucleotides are TGCAGTGCTAGTGCCCCGACAGGGCTCCAGCCCCAGCATTTT.

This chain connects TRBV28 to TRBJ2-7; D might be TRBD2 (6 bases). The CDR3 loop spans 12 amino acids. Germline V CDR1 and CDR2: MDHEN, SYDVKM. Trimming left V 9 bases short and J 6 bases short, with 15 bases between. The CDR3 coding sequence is TGTGCCAGTGGGACTCAACGGGGCGAGCAGTACTTC. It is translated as CASGTQRGEQYF.

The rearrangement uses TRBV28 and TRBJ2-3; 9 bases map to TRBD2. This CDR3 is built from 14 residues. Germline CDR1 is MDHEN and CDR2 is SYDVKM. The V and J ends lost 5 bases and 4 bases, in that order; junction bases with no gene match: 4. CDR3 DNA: TGTGCCAGCAGTGGTGCGGGAGGGTCAGATACGCAGTATTTT. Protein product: CASSGAGGSDTQYF.